Each of the 2 T cell receptor beta chains below was sequenced from the same sample in a study of blood T cell repertoires in COVID-19. TCRdb keeps only in-frame clones here, not all; method: immunoSEQ multiplex PCR. The sample includes around 97,000 clones, 84% of them seen just once. The sample comprised peripheral blood. The source of these receptors is a human donor in a cohort sampled during active or convalescent COVID-19.

This rearrangement joins TRBV3-1 (or the pseudogene TRBV3-2) to TRBJ2-3, with 8 bases aligning to TRBD2. The ends lost 2 bases at V and 3 bases at J; junction bases unmatched: 7. The CDR3 totals 16 residues. Germline values: CDR1 LGHDT, CDR2 YNNKEL (reference sequence). Here the CDR3 DNA reads TGTGCCAGCAGCCAAAACTCCGGGGGGGGTACAGATACGCAGTATTTT. Translated: CASSQNSGGGTDTQYF.

The rearrangement links TRBV29-1 to TRBJ2-5; 10 bases are a match to TRBD2. J lost 4 bases, V lost 7 bases, and 6 bases had no gene match. The length of the CDR3 is 13 residues. CDR1 and CDR2 from the germline V gene are SQVTM and ANQGSEA. The chain's CDR3 is CSASSGGGETQYF. The CDR3 DNA follows: TGCAGCGCCTCTAGCGGGGGTGGAGAGACCCAGTACTTC.